This T cell receptor (beta chain) was profiled in a study of blood T cell repertoires in COVID-19. At the level of the study: The analysed material was cDNA or gDNA that came from T cells, B-cell-depleted T cells, or PBMCs.

The CDR3 covers 15 residues. V shed 2 bases and J shed 0 bases, with 6 bases lying between them. Per the germline V gene, CDR1 is SGHDT and CDR2 is YYEEEE. Under the authors' procedure: Amplification of reference gene primers provided the estimated nucleated cell counts. Method: immunoSEQ multiplex PCR; TCRdb's copy keeps in-frame clones and lacks some. V, J and clone size are those of that table, while D and trimming were read from the DNA. In the table there are a few hundred thousand clones, around 89% of which are singletons. Participant-given clinical history determined each cohort assignment. Either two negative PCRs, clearance, or symptom resolution qualified Cohort 3 donors as recovered.

The sequenced sample consisted of PBMCs or T cells enriched from blood (not recorded which). The TCR comes from a man aged 18 to 35 who had recovered from COVID-19. The rearrangement uses TRBV5-6 and TRBJ2-6; D ambiguous. The CDR3 DNA sequence: TGTGCCAGCAGCTTAAGAGGCTCTGGGGCCAACGTCCTGACTTTC. It translates to CASSLRGSGANVLTF.